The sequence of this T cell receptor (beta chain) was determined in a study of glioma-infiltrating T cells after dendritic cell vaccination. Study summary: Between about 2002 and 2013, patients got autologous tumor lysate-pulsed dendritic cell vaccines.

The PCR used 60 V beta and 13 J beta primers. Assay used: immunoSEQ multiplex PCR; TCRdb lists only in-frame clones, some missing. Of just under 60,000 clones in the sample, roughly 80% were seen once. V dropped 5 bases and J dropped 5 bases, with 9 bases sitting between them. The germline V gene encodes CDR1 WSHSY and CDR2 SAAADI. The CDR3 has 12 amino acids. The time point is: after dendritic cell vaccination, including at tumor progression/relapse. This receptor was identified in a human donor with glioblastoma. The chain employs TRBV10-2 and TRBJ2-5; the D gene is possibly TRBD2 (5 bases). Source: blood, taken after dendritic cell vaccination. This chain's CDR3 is CASSRGTETQYF. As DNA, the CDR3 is TGCGCCAGCAGTCGGGGAACGGAGACCCAGTACTTC.